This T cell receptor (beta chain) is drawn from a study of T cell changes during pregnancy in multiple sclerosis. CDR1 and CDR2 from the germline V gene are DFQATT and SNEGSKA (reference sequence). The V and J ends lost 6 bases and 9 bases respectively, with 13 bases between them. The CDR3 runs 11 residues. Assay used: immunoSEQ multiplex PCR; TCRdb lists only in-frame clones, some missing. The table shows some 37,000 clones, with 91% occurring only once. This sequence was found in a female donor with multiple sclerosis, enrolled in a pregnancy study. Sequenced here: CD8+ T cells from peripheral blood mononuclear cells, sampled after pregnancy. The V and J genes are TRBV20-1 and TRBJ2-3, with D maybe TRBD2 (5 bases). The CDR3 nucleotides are TGCAGTGCCACCCTGAGCGGAACGCAGTATTTT. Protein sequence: CSATLSGTQYF.